Following are 9 T cell receptor beta chains from one sample sequenced in a study of shared clonotypes between healthy human individuals. TCRdb's copy holds only in-frame clones and misses some; the assay was immunoSEQ multiplex PCR. The sample comprises fewer than 3 million clones, around 90% of which are singletons, and around 0.38% rests with the top ten. Sequencing was carried out using naive CD4+ T cells from PBMCs. Sample subset: CD45RA+ positively selected. These receptor sequences come from a man between 18 and 29 years old in good health. Some clones in this sample may be carry-over from other donors' samples.

The V call is TRBV28, the J call TRBJ1-1; D is perhaps TRBD1 (6 bases). Trimming took 8 bases from V and 11 from J, leaving 18 bases between them. The CDR3 covers 12 residues. Germline V gene lookup returns CDR1 MDHEN and CDR2 SYDVKM. CDR3 sequence (DNA): TGTGCCAGCCAGATACCGGGACAATCGGCTTTCTTT. Translated: CASQIPGQSAFF.

Concerning this clone itself: The identical CDR3 is also encoded by other nucleotide sequences in the sample. This sequence joins TRBV5-1 and TRBJ2-7; 12 bases agree with TRBD2. CDR3 length: 15 amino acids. CDR1 is SGHRS and CDR2 is YFSETQ in the germline V gene. The V segment lost 4 bases and the J segment 2 bases; nucleotides outside the gene matches: 4. In DNA form, the CDR3 reads TGCGCCAGCAGCCCCGGACTAGCGGGGCCCTACGAGCAGTACTTC. It yields the protein CASSPGLAGPYEQYF.

This clone was seen a single time. The chain combines TRBV28 with TRBJ1-4; D perhaps matches TRBD1 (5 bases). The germline CDR1 and CDR2 sequences are MDHEN and SYDVKM. V was cut by 4 bases and J by 7 bases, with 10 bases left in between. The length of the CDR3 is 13 residues. This CDR3 is CASSSGAREKLFF. DNA for the CDR3: TGTGCCAGCAGTTCCGGGGCACGTGAAAAACTGTTTTTT.

The chain recombines TRBV6-5 with TRBJ1-1, with a possible D match to TRBD1 (6 bases). This CDR3 has 15 residues. Germline assignment: CDR1 MNHEY and CDR2 SVGAGI. V was cut by 5 bases and J by 3 bases, with 16 bases left in between. As DNA, the CDR3 is TGTGCCAGCAGTCTAAACAGGGATAGTGACACTGAAGCTTTCTTT. It codes for CASSLNRDSDTEAFF.

This chain links TRBV25-1 with TRBJ1-2; D is undetermined. Germline assignment: CDR1 MGHDK and CDR2 SYGVNS. The CDR3 is made up of 13 amino acids. The V gene lost 3 bases and the J gene lost 8 bases, with 13 bases spanning the gap. DNA for the CDR3: TGTGCCAGCAGTGATCTACCGTTGAGGGGCTACACCTTC. Protein sequence: CASSDLPLRGYTF.

This rearrangement joins TRBV29-1 to TRBJ2-7; perhaps TRBD2 as D (6 bases). V dropped 4 bases and J dropped 5 bases, with 9 bases sitting between them. The CDR3 is 11 amino acids. The germline V gene has CDR1 SQVTM and CDR2 ANQGSEA. CDR3 coding DNA: TGCAGCGTTGGACTAGATGACGAGCAGTACTTC. Its protein product is CSVGLDDEQYF.

A remark on this clone: Other DNA sequences in the same sample also yield this CDR3. V gene TRBV5-1 combines with J gene TRBJ1-2; TRBD1 matches at 8 bases. The germline CDR1 and CDR2 sequences are SGHRS and YFSETQ. V shed 4 bases, J shed 3 bases, and the junction held 2 bases outside the gene matches. The CDR3 totals 13 residues. CDR3 protein: CASSVTGDYGYTF. The CDR3 DNA sequence: TGCGCCAGCAGCGTGACAGGGGACTATGGCTACACCTTC. The entire variable domain, with the rest obtained from reference TRBV5-1 and TRBJ1-2, is as follows: KAGVTQTPRYLIKTRGQQVTLSCSPISGHRSVSWYQQTPGQGLQFLFEYFSETQRNKGNFPGRFSGRQFSNSRSEMNVSTLELGDSALYLCASSVTGDYGYTFGSGTRLTVV.

The rearrangement links TRBV15 to TRBJ2-5; TRBD2 aligns across 8 bases. The CDR3 totals 16 residues. Germline assignment: CDR1 LNHNV and CDR2 YYDKDF (reference sequence). V trimming: 3 bases; J trimming: 2 bases; junction bases outside the gene matches: 8. The CDR3, as DNA: TGTGCCACCAGCAGGTCGTTAGCGGGGCAACAAGAGACCCAGTACTTC. This sequence encodes CATSRSLAGQQETQYF.

The chain uses TRBV2 and TRBJ2-7; D is uncertain. Germline-derived CDR1 and CDR2 are SNHLY and FYNNEI. Trimming stripped 6 bases from V and 3 bases from J, with 18 bases between. The CDR3 has 15 residues. CDR3 loop: CASSIVNGVNYEQYF. For the CDR3, the DNA is TGTGCCAGCAGCATAGTGAATGGCGTTAACTACGAGCAGTACTTC.